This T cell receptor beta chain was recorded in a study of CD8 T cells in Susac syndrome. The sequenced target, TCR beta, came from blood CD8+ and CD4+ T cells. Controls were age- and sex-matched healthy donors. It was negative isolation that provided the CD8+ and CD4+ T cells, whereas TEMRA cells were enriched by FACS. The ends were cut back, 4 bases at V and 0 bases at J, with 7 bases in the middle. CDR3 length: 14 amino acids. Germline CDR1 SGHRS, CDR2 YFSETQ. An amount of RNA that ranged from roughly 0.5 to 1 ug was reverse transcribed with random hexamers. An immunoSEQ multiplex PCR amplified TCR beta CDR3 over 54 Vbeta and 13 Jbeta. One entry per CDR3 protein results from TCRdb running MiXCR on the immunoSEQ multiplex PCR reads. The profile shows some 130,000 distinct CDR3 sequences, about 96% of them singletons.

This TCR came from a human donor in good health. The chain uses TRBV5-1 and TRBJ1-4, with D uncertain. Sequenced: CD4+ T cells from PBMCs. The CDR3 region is CASSKDSTNEKLFF. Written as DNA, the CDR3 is TGCGCCAGCAGCAAAGACTCAACTAATGAAAAACTGTTTTTT.